The clone carrying this T cell receptor (beta chain) was observed a few times. Antigen specificity is unknown. TCRdb reprocessed the reads via MiXCR and lists one record per CDR3 protein. Of nearly 700,000 distinct CDR3 sequences in the sample, about 30% were seen once. This record comes from a study of T cell repertoires in cytomegalovirus infection. About the research overall: CMV epitopes, recently identified HLA-C-restricted and well-studied HLA-B-restricted, were used.

CDR1 and CDR2 (germline): MNHNY, SVGAGI (reference sequence). The V end was cut by 5 bases, the J end by 6 bases, with 8 bases between. This CDR3 spans 11 amino acids. Overall study findings and caveats: Dominant in the ex vivo response were TCR beta clonotypes restricted by HLA-C and specific for CMV.

The material was cultured PBMCs, obtained from culture after CMV antigen stimulation. This clonotype originated in a human donor in good health (CMV status not recorded). Some clones in this sample may be carry-over from other donors' samples. The chain combines TRBV6-6 with TRBJ2-7; D unclear. The CDR3 region has the DNA TGTGCCAGCAGTGATCGAACCGAGCAGTACTTC. This translates into CASSDRTEQYF.